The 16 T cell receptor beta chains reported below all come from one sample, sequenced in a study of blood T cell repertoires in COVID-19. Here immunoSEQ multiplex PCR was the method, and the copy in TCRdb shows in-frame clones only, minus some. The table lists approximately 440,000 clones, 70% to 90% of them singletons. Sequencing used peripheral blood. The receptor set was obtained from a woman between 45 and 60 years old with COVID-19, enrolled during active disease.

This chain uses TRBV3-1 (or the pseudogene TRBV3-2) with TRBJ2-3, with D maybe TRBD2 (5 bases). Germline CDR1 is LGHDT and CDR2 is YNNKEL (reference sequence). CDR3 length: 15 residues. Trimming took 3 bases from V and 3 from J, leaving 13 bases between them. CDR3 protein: CASSQRETSTDTQYF. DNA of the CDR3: TGTGCCAGCAGCCAGAGGGAGACTTCTACAGATACGCAGTATTTT.

CDR3 DNA sequence: TGTGCCAGCAGCCCCCAGGAGACCCAGTACTTC. This codes for CASSPQETQYF. The V call is TRBV11-2, the J call TRBJ2-5; D unclear. The V end was cut by 5 bases, the J end by 5 bases, with 6 bases between. Germline V lookup: CDR1 SGHAT, CDR2 FQNNGV. CDR3 length: 11 residues.

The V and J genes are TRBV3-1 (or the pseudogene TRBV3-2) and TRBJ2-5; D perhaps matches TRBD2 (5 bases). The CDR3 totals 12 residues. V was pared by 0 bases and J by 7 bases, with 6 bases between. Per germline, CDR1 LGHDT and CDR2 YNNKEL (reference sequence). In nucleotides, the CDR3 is TGTGCCAGCAGCCAAGATCGGGGGACCCAGTACTTC. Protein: CASSQDRGTQYF.

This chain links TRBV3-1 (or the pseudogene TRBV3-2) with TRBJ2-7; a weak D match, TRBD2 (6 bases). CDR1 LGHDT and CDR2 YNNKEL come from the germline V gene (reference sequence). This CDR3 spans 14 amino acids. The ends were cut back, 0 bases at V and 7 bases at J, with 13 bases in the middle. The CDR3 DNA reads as TGTGCCAGCAGCCAAGATCCGGGGGTTCAAGAGCAGTACTTC. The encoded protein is CASSQDPGVQEQYF.

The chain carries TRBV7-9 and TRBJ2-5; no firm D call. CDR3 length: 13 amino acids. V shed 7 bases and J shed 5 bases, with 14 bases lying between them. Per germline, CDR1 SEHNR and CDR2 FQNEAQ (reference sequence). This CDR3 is CASTLSEQETQYF. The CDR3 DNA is TGTGCCAGCACCCTAAGTGAACAGGAGACCCAGTACTTC.

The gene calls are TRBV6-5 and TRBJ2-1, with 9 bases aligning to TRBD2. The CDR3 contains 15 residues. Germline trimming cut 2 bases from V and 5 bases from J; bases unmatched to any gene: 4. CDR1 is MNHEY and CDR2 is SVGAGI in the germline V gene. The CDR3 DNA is TGTGCCAGCAGTTACCGCGGGGGGGCTCACAATGAGCAGTTCTTC. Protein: CASSYRGGAHNEQFF.

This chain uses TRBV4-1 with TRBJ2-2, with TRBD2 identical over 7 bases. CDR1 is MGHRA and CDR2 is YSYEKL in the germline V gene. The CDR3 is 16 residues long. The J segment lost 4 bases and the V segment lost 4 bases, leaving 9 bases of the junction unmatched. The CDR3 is CASSLQRGSRTGELFF. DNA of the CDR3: TGCGCCAGCAGCCTCCAGCGGGGTAGCCGCACCGGGGAGCTGTTTTTT.

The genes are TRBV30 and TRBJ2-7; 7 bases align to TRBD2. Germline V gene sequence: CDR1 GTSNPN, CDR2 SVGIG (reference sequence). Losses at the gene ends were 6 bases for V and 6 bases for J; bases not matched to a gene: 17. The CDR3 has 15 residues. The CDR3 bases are TGTGCCTGTGGGAGGGGAGCGGGGATATTGAGCGAGCAGTACTTC. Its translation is CACGRGAGILSEQYF.

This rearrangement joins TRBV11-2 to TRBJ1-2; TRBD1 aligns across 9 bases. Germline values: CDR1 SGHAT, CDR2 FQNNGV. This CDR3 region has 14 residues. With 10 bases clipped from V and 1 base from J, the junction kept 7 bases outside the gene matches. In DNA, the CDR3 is TGTGCCACTGCTCCGGGACAGGGTAACTATGGCTACACCTTC. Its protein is CATAPGQGNYGYTF.

CDR3 coding DNA: TGTGCCAGTAGTACCTCTTTCCGGGACAAGGGGATGAACACTGAAGCTTTCTTT. Amino acid sequence: CASSTSFRDKGMNTEAFF. The chain joins TRBV19 to TRBJ1-1; tentative D call: TRBD1 (6 bases). Germline-derived CDR1 and CDR2 are LNHDA and SQIVND (reference sequence). Trimming removed 4 bases at V and 0 bases at J, with 21 bases between. CDR3 size: 18 residues.

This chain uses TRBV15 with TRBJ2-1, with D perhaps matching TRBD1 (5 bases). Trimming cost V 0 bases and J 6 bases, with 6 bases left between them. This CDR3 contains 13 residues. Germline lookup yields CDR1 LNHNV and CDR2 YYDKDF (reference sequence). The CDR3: CATSRDQGNEQFF. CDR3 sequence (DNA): TGTGCCACCAGCAGAGACCAGGGCAATGAGCAGTTCTTC.

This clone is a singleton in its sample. The CDR3 loop is CASSPGLAGDTQYF. As DNA, the CDR3 is TGTGCCAGCAGCCCGGGACTAGCGGGAGATACGCAGTATTTT. The V and J genes are TRBV6-2 or TRBV6-3 and TRBJ2-3; 12 bases are a match to TRBD2. The trim removed 6 bases at V and 5 bases at J, leaving 3 bases unmatched. Germline CDR1 reads MNHEY; CDR2 reads SVGEGT. The CDR3 is 14 amino acids.

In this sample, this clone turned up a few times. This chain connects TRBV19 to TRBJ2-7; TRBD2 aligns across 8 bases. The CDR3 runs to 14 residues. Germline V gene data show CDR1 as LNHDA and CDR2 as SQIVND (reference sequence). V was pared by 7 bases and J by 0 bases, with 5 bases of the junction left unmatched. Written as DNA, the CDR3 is TGTGCCAGTACCCCGGGAGGGGTCTCCTACGAGCAGTACTTC. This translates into CASTPGGVSYEQYF.

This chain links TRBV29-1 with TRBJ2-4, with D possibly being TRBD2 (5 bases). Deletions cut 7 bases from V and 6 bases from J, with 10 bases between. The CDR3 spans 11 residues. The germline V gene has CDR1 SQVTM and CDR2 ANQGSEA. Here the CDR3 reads CSGTEGNIQYF. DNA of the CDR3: TGCAGCGGTACAGAGGGAAACATTCAGTACTTC.

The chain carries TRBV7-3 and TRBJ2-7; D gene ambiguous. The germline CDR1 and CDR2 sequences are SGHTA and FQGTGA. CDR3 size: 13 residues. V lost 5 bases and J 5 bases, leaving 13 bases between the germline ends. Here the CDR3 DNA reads TGTGCCAGCAGCCGTGGGCCTAAACACGAGCAGTACTTC. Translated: CASSRGPKHEQYF. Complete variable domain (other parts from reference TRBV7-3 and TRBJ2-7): GAGVSQTPSNKVTEKGKYVELRCDPISGHTALYWYRQSLGQGPEFLIYFQGTGAADDSGLPNDRFFAVRPEGSVSTLKIQRTERGDSAVYLCASSRGPKHEQYFGPGTRLTVT.

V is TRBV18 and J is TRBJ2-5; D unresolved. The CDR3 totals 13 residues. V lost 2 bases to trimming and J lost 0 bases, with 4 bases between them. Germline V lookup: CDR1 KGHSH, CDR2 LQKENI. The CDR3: CASSPGHQETQYF. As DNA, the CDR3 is TGTGCCAGCTCACCAGGGCACCAAGAGACCCAGTACTTC.